This T cell receptor (beta chain) stems from a study of T cell clones after liver transplantation. Using immunoSEQ multiplex PCR, the repertoire was profiled, and TCRdb retains in-frame clones only, with some absent. The sample records about 75,000 clones, more than 90% being singletons. From germline, CDR1 is SGHVS and CDR2 FQNEAQ. The CDR3 consists of 16 residues. Trimming took 4 bases from V and 4 from J; bases not matched to a gene: 9. The rearrangement uses TRBV7-8 and TRBJ2-2; TRBD1 agrees at 7 bases. The clonotype comes from a human donor who received a liver transplant. Sequencing used CD4+ T cells from blood, obtained before liver transplant. The DNA for the CDR3 is TGTGCCAGCAGCTCCCCAGGGGGAAGGGGCACCGGGGAGCTGTTTTTT. Protein sequence: CASSSPGGRGTGELFF.